This TCR beta chain was found in a study of blood T cell repertoires in COVID-19 (TCRdb year 2020). With regard to the full study: Samples covering the acute and convalescent phases of COVID-19 were provided by collaborators in the United States, Italy and Spain. Samples came from the ongoing ImmuneRACE study (first 160 participants) plus 1,254 subjects from 6 global collaborators. Where available, HLA class I and class II types were obtained from metadata supplied by the sample provider rather than from assay-based typing. The prospective study material was composed of cDNA or gDNA derived from T cells, B-cell-depleted T cells, or PBMCs. The dataset comprised deeply sampled blood TCRbeta repertoires from subjects exposed to, actively infected with, or recovered from COVID-19. Nearly every sample came with metadata listing a de-identified subject ID, COVID-19 status, age in years and sex. A freely available public database, intended as a resource for researchers studying the immune response to SARS-CoV-2, is where the repertoires were released.

Turning to this clone: Its target antigen remains unknown. No base quality information exists; no much larger clone differs at one position.

The CDR3, cysteine through phenylalanine, is 14 amino acids long. Just the 42-base CDR3 DNA is kept, in frame starting at base 1. V drops 3 bases and J drops 8 bases, leaving 17 bases in between. The germline V gene yields SGHRS for CDR1 and YFSETQ for CDR2. Summary of the overall study and its limitations: The quantity of clinical and demographic metadata differed by source and by participant and was supplied without curation.

TCRbeta CDR3 regions were amplified from genomic DNA using the immunoSEQ Assay, a bias-controlled multiplex PCR. In the paper's pipeline: Within the assay, amplification of reference gene primers was used to estimate how many nucleated cells each sample contained. To quantify the absolute abundance of each unique TCRbeta CDR3 rearrangement, sequence reads were collapsed and filtered. For each sample, productive Simpson clonality was calculated as the square root of Simpson's diversity index over productive rearrangements. TCRdb's version of the immuneACCESS table is confined to in-frame rearrangements and falls short of the full clone set. An unresolved V gene accounts for under half of the shortfall where checked; the remainder is of unknown origin. The DNA was the basis for D and trimming; V, J and clone size are from that table. The sample table contains fewer than 80,000 clones; only one count was recorded for approximately 86% of them. The ten largest clones add up to approximately 0.99% of the sample.

Each collaborating institution followed its own protocols to collect whole blood in K2EDTA tubes. Collaborator samples were shipped for TCRbeta analysis as frozen whole blood, isolated PBMCs, or DNA extracted from either sample type. This sequence was found in a man between 65 and 85 years old with acute or convalescent COVID-19. Sequenced input: peripheral blood. The chain couples TRBV5-1 to TRBJ1-2, and TRBD1 may be the D gene, going by 6 matching bases. The CDR3 reads CASSWDMLGGGYTF. Here is the DNA: TGCGCCAGCAGCTGGGACATGCTCGGCGGAGGCTACACCTTC.